This T cell receptor (beta chain) was identified in a study of metastatic and nonmetastatic thyroid tumors. Not a single patient had been given any form of treatment at any point before undergoing thyroid surgery. Using MiXCR, TCRdb reanalyzed the PCR reads. The table shows tens of thousands of clones, with more than 20% occurring only once. The CDR3 contains 14 residues. V lost 4 bases and J 5 bases, leaving 15 bases between the germline ends. Germline V gene sequence: CDR1 MNHNS, CDR2 SASEGT. This receptor was taken from a female donor with papillary thyroid cancer or a benign thyroid nodule (not recorded which). Some clones in this sample may be carry-over from other donors' samples. The sequenced sample was tumor tissue. The chain is built from TRBV6-1 and TRBJ2-7; weak D call: TRBD1 (6 bases). The CDR3 sequence: CASSGFRGEDEQYF. The CDR3 DNA reads TGTGCCAGCAGTGGGTTCAGGGGAGAGGACGAGCAGTACTTC.